A single T cell receptor (beta chain) is shown here with its context. The antigen remains unidentified. The junction departs from germline at one end; a sequencing error may be responsible. The data are from a study of regulatory T cells in long-lasting Graves disease. The V gene's germline CDR1 is SGHRS and CDR2 YFSETQ. The CDR3 runs 15 residues. Through Arm-PCR of CDR3 regions and iRepertoire HTBI primers, TCR beta libraries were built. Source study methods: Gene usage covered approximately 60 TRBV and 14 to 15 TRBJ segments. From the multiplex PCR reads, TCRdb called clonotypes with MiXCR, one entry per CDR3 protein. What appears here as the V and J calls and clone size reflects TCRdb's work, not the paper's. The sample shows around 500,000 distinct CDR3 sequences, less than 25% of them seen only once. Time point in this sample: persistent/refractory GD, antithyroid drugs over 5 years with positive TRAb. With RNA extracted from PBMCs as input, the TCR library was made.

Study results and limitations: Persistent Graves' patients had lower TCR diversity than newly diagnosed ones. Comparison showed that persistent patients shared more public clonotypes (about 2,600) than new patients (966).

The sequencing used peripheral blood mononuclear cells (PBMCs), collected when the disease was refractory, from a patient treated with antithyroid drugs. The TCR originated in a female donor with Graves disease. The rearrangement links TRBV5-1 to TRBJ1-2; 7 bases line up with TRBD1. CDR3: CASSLVPGTVNGYTF. The CDR3 DNA reads TGTGCCAGCAGCTTGGTCCCAGGGACAGTTAATGGCTACACCTTC.